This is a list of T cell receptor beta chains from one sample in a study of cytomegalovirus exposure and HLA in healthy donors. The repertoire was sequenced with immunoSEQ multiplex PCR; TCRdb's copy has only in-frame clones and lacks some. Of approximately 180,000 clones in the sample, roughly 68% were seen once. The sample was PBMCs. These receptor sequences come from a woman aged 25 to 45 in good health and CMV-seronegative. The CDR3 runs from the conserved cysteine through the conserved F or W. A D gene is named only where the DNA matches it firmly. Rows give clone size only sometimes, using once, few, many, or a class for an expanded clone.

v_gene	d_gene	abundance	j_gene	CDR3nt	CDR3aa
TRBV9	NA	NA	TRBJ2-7	TGTGCCAGCAGCGGGAGGGACTCCGGGTACTACGAGCAGTACTTC	CASSGRDSGYYEQYF
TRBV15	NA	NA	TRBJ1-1	TGTGCCACCAGCAGAGGGGGGGGGTCTGAAGCTTTCTTT	CATSRGGGSEAFF
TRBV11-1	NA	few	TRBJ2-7	TGTGCCAGCAGCTTCGGTCTCGGCCAGCTAGAATACTACGAGCAGTACTTC	CASSFGLGQLEYYEQYF
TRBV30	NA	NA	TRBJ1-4	TGTGCCTGGAGCCCGGGTAATGAAAAACTGTTTTTT	CAWSPGNEKLFF
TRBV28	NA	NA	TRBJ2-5	TGTGCCAGCAGTTTGGGGGCAGTGGAGACCCAGTACTTC	CASSLGAVETQYF
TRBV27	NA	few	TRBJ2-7	TGTGCCAGCAGAACGGGAGCACTTGTTGGCTACGAGCAGTACTTC	CASRTGALVGYEQYF
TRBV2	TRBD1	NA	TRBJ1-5	TGTGCCAGCAGTGCTAGGGACAGTTATAGCAATCAGCCCCAGCATTTT	CASSARDSYSNQPQHF
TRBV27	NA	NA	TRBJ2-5	TGTGCCAGCAGTACCCGATGGACTTTTCAAGAGACCCAGTACTTC	CASSTRWTFQETQYF
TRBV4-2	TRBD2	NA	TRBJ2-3	TGTGCCAGCAGCTCCCCCGGGACTAGCGGGGGGGCGACGGATACGCAGTATTTT	CASSSPGTSGGATDTQYF
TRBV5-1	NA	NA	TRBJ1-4	TGCGCCAGCAGAAAGGCAGAGGCTAATGAAAAACTGTTTTTT	CASRKAEANEKLFF
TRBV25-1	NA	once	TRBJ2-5	TGTGCCAGCCGGCGCGGGAATCAAGAGACCCAGTACTTC	CASRRGNQETQYF
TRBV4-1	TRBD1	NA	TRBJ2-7	TGCGCCAGCAGCCAGCGGTGGACAGGTTCCTACGAGCAGTACTTC	CASSQRWTGSYEQYF
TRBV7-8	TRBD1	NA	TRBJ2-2	TGTGCCAGCAGCTTAGTTTGGGGACAGGGGAACACCGGGGAGCTGTTTTTT	CASSLVWGQGNTGELFF
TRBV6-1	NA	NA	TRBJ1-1	TGTGCCAGCACCTTACAGGGTCCCCTCTTCACTGAAGCTTTCTTT	CASTLQGPLFTEAFF
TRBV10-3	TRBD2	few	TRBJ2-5	TGTGCCATCAGTGAGGGACTAGAAGGGGAGACCCAGTACTTC	CAISEGLEGETQYF
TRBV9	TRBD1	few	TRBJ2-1	TGTGCCAGCAGCGCCGCCCCGGGACAGGGGAGGGATGAGCAGTTCTTC	CASSAAPGQGRDEQFF
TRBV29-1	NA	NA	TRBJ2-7	TGCAGCGTTGTTGGGGTCAGACAGCGTAGCTCCTACGAGCAGTACTTC	CSVVGVRQRSSYEQYF
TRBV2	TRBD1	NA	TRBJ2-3	TGTGCCAGCCAGGACAGGGTATCGACAGATACGCAGTATTTT	CASQDRVSTDTQYF
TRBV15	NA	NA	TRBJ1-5	TGTGCCACCAGCAGAGAGATGCGGAGCAATCAGCCCCAGCATTTT	CATSREMRSNQPQHF
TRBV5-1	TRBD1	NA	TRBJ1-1	TGCGCCAGCAGCCCCCCGCGTCAGGGGGGGAACACTGAAGCTTTCTTT	CASSPPRQGGNTEAFF
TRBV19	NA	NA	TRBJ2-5	TGTGCCAGTAGTATCTTAGCTTCAGAGACCCAGTACTTC	CASSILASETQYF
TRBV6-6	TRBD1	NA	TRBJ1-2	TGTGCCAGCAGTTACTCGGGGACAGGGCCGGGCGGCTACACCTTC	CASSYSGTGPGGYTF
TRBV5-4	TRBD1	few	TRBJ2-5	TGTGCCAGCAGCCGACAGTCGAGGACAGGGGGAGAGACCCAGTACTTC	CASSRQSRTGGETQYF
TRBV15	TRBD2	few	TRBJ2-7	TGTGCCACCAGCTCATTCCGGGGCGGGGGGCCCTACGAGCAGTACTTC	CATSSFRGGGPYEQYF
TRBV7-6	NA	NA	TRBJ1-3	TGTGCCAGCAGCTTAGGACCAGGCCGCTCTGGAAACACCATATATTTT	CASSLGPGRSGNTIYF
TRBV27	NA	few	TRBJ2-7	TGTGCCAGCAGTCCGGCTAGCGTATCGTACGAGCAGTACTTC	CASSPASVSYEQYF
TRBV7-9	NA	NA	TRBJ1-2	TGTGCCAGCAGCTTAGCGCAGGGCTATGGCTACACCTTC	CASSLAQGYGYTF
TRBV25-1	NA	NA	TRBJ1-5	TGTGCCAGCAGTGAATCAGGGGTAGGGATTCAGCCCCAGCATTTT	CASSESGVGIQPQHF